Sequencing of this T cell receptor (beta chain) was carried out in a study of cytomegalovirus exposure and HLA in healthy donors (TCRdb year 2017). With respect to the entire study: According to a later analysis, one platform produced both the roughly 120 validation repertoires and the 720 or so repertoires of the first cohort. The aim of the study was to test whether cataloging public T cell receptors could identify signatures of past pathogen exposure. Along with the approximately 620-subject first cohort, a separate validation cohort of 120 different subjects was used. To predict cytomegalovirus infection status, the study combined high-throughput TCR immunosequencing, statistical association of individual TCRs with disease status, and machine learning.

As for this clone: Its binding antigen is unknown. The sample holds no much larger clone one base away, and base qualities are not on file.

CDR1 MNHEY and CDR2 SMNVEV were looked up in the germline V gene (reference sequence). A distance of 23 bases separates the germline ends of V and J, which lose 7 bases and 10 bases respectively. The CDR3 runs 15 residues from the cysteine to the phenylalanine. The only DNA kept is the CDR3, 45 bases in frame from the first base. Separate from the roughly 660-subject first cohort, the validation cohort of around 130 subjects was the group to which the donors belonged. Libraries were built with the immunoSEQ multiplex PCR assay. In the original analysis: To diagnose cytomegalovirus status from the catalog of TCR beta chain sequences, a statistical classification framework was built. TCRdb stores this immuneACCESS table with in-frame sequences only. Part of the clones is absent; in the studies checked, under half of the shortfall reflects unresolved V genes, and no reason is known for the rest. V, J and clone size derive from that table, while D and trimming were established from the DNA sequence. This sample gives about 190,000 clones in total; 86% of them show up just once. The ten largest clones add up to approximately 1.5% of the sample.

What the work shows at the level of the full study, not this receptor alone: The classifier was reported to diagnose cytomegalovirus status with high specificity and sensitivity in both the original cohort and the validation cohort. In vitro tests confirmed that a few of the cytomegalovirus-associated TCR beta chains recognize cytomegalovirus antigens. It was suggested by the authors that the approach could potentially be generalized to other disease states and immunological phenotypes. In a later analysis, TCRs clustered in the first cohort were found to also tend to co-occur in the roughly 120 validation repertoires, with about 93% of cluster scores above 0. The study listed 150 to 200 TCR beta chains as associated with cytomegalovirus. A later analysis lacked HLA typing for the validation cohort, so it scored co-occurrence in that cohort across all 110 or so repertoires. Most TCR sequences were seen in very few donors, while some public TCRs were found in many individuals.

Sequencing used PBMCs. The V gene is TRBV27 and the J gene is TRBJ2-1; a tentative D match to TRBD2 spans 6 bases. This TCR was sampled from a woman in her late teens or twenties in good health and CMV-seronegative. The CDR3 reads CASTLGWRGVGEQFF. The DNA reads TGTGCCAGCACCCTCGGGTGGAGGGGAGTAGGGGAGCAGTTCTTC.